The 29 T cell receptor beta chains listed next were all sequenced from one sample in a study of beta chain features in type 1 diabetes. What was sequenced were expressed TCRB transcripts, since all of the isolated RNA had been reverse transcribed. The assay was immunoSEQ multiplex PCR, and TCRdb's table has in-frame clones only and misses some. The data show 140,000 to 150,000 clones, under 60% seen once. What was sequenced was Tregs from blood. The receptors come from a man between 18 and 29 years old in good health.

This chain connects TRBV6-1 to TRBJ1-6, with 9 bases lining up with TRBD1. The trim removed 6 bases at V and 8 bases at J, leaving 8 bases unmatched. Germline V lookup: CDR1 MNHNS, CDR2 SASEGT. This CDR3 has 15 residues. The CDR3 spells CASRPFGQGHSPLHF. The CDR3 DNA sequence: TGTGCCAGCAGACCCTTTGGACAGGGGCATTCACCCCTCCACTTT.

The V and J genes are TRBV27 and TRBJ2-7, with D perhaps TRBD2 (5 bases). Germline V gene sequence: CDR1 MNHEY, CDR2 SMNVEV (reference sequence). The CDR3 contains 12 residues. Trimming pared 5 bases from V and 4 bases from J, leaving 9 bases between. This CDR3 reads CASSGGGYEQYF. The DNA for the CDR3 is TGTGCCAGCAGTGGAGGAGGTTACGAGCAGTACTTC.

This chain uses TRBV28 with TRBJ2-3; D might be TRBD2 (6 bases). Trimming shortened V by 7 bases and J by 1 base, and 12 bases separated the two germline ends. Germline loops: CDR1 MDHEN, CDR2 SYDVKM. The CDR3 runs to 14 residues. CDR3 coding DNA: TGTGCCAGCATGGACGGGGGACGCACAGATACGCAGTATTTT. This codes for CASMDGGRTDTQYF.

This clone appeared a single time. The chain recombines TRBV7-9 with TRBJ1-6; maybe TRBD1 (5 bases). The CDR3 is 16 residues long. The germline gives CDR1 SEHNR, CDR2 FQNEAQ (reference sequence). Trimming removed 4 bases at V and 9 bases at J, with 19 bases between. The CDR3 DNA sequence: TGTGCCAGCAGCTCCACCTTGCGCAGGGTCGGTTCACCCCTCCACTTT. It specifies CASSSTLRRVGSPLHF.

The chain employs TRBV5-5 and TRBJ2-7; D possibly corresponds to TRBD1 (5 bases). The CDR3 has 15 amino acids. Germline lookup yields CDR1 SGHKS and CDR2 YYEKEE (reference sequence). V was shortened by 2 bases and J by 1 base, with 13 bases between the two germline ends. The CDR3 loop is CASSFSLDSSYEQYF. In DNA, the CDR3 is TGTGCCAGCAGCTTCTCCTTAGACAGTTCCTACGAGCAGTACTTC.

This clone was counted a few times. The chain has TRBV5-4 and TRBJ2-2; no definite D call. Germline V gives CDR1 SGHNT, CDR2 YYREEE (reference sequence). V lost 2 bases to trimming and J lost 0 bases, with 14 bases between them. This CDR3 region has 17 residues. The CDR3 nucleotides read TGTGCCAGCAGCTTTGGGCACCTCCTCGCGAACACCGGGGAGCTGTTTTTT. Translation: CASSFGHLLANTGELFF.

CDR3 DNA sequence: TGCGCCAGCAGCCCCCAAGGCAGGAGCAATCAGCCCCAGCATTTT. Protein: CASSPQGRSNQPQHF. V gene TRBV4-1 combines with J gene TRBJ1-5; no reliable D call. CDR3 size: 15 residues. The V gene's germline CDR1 is MGHRA and CDR2 YSYEKL. Trimming left V 4 bases short and J 1 base short, with 11 bases between.

The rearrangement uses TRBV30 and TRBJ1-1; perhaps TRBD1 as D (5 bases). The CDR3 consists of 17 residues. V was pared by 2 bases and J by 4 bases, with 23 bases between. The germline V gene encodes CDR1 GTSNPN and CDR2 SVGIG (reference sequence). The CDR3 nucleotides read TGTGCCTGGAGTAGGCCGGGACCCCGGCGGGAGTTCACTGAAGCTTTCTTT. Amino acid sequence: CAWSRPGPRREFTEAFF.

This clone was seen only a few times. The chain has TRBV2 and TRBJ2-2; 8 bases are a match to TRBD1. After removal of 5 bases from V and 6 bases from J, the junction contained 5 bases not matched to a gene. Germline assignment: CDR1 SNHLY and CDR2 FYNNEI. The CDR3 sequence is 14 residues long. In DNA, the CDR3 is TGTGCCAGCAGTCGACAGGGGCTAGCCGGGGAGCTGTTTTTT. Its translation is CASSRQGLAGELFF. Filled out from reference TRBV2 and TRBJ2-2, the complete variable domain reads EPEVTQTPSHQVTQMGQEVILRCVPISNHLYFYWYRQILGQKVEFLVSFYNNEISEKSEIFDDQFSVERPDGSNFTLKIRSTKLEDSAMYFCASSRQGLAGELFFGEGSRLTVL.

CDR3 sequence: CASSSLGGQTTYEQYF. CDR3 nucleotides: TGTGCCAGCAGTTCCCTGGGGGGGCAAACTACCTACGAGCAGTACTTC. The V and J genes are TRBV28 and TRBJ2-7; D possibly corresponds to TRBD2 (7 bases). The V end lost 4 bases, the J end lost 2 bases, and 18 bases lay between the germline ends. Germline CDR1 and CDR2: MDHEN and SYDVKM. There are 16 residues in the CDR3. The whole variable domain, remainder taken from reference TRBV28 and TRBJ2-7, is DVKVTQSSRYLVKRTGEKVFLECVQDMDHENMFWYRQDPGLGLRLIYFSYDVKMKEKGDIPEGYSVSREKKERFSLILESASTNQTSMYLCASSSLGGQTTYEQYFGPGTRLTVT.

This clone appeared a few times. The chain combines TRBV20-1 with TRBJ1-1; no clear D gene. CDR1 and CDR2 (germline): DFQATT, SNEGSKA (reference sequence). The length of the CDR3 is 11 residues. V was trimmed by 3 bases and J by 5 bases, leaving 7 bases between them. The CDR3 bases are TGCAGTGCTAGTCCCGTAACTGAAGCTTTCTTT. This codes for CSASPVTEAFF.

The chain joins TRBV7-2 to TRBJ2-7, with TRBD2 matching 11 bases. Germline V CDR1 and CDR2: SGHTA, FQGNSA. V lost 2 bases and J lost 6; bases outside the gene matches: 6. The CDR3 runs 15 residues. CDR3 DNA sequence: TGTGCCAGCAGCTTACGACTAGCGGGAAGGGGCGAGCAGTACTTC. Encoded protein: CASSLRLAGRGEQYF.

This clone was detected only a few times. This chain connects TRBV12-5 to TRBJ1-2; D possibly corresponds to TRBD1 (6 bases). Germline V lookup: CDR1 LGHNT, CDR2 FRNRAP. The CDR3 has 15 amino acids. The germline V and J ends were trimmed by 0 bases and 2 bases, with 10 bases remaining between them. The CDR3 nucleotides read TGTGCTAGTGGTTTGGTACTCGACAGGAACTATGGCTACACCTTC. Translated, it gives CASGLVLDRNYGYTF.

This chain uses TRBV7-3 with TRBJ2-1; TRBD2 matches at 7 bases. Trimming took 7 bases from V and 2 from J; bases not matched to a gene: 17. The CDR3 totals 18 residues. Germline CDR1 is SGHTA and CDR2 is FQGTGA. This chain's CDR3 is CASMGRSGLAGPYNEQFF. CDR3 bases: TGTGCCAGCATGGGTAGGTCGGGCTTAGCGGGCCCCTACAATGAGCAGTTCTTC.

The chain combines TRBV11-2 with TRBJ1-5, with a weak D call TRBD1 (6 bases). V was shortened by 3 bases and J by 3 bases, with 9 bases between the two germline ends. Looked up from germline, CDR1 is SGHAT and CDR2 is FQNNGV. The CDR3 sequence is 14 residues long. The CDR3 DNA is TGTGCCAGCAGCTTGGACAGAATCAATCAGCCCCAGCATTTT. The encoded protein is CASSLDRINQPQHF. Drawing the rest from reference TRBV11-2 and TRBJ1-5, the complete variable domain is EAGVAQSPRYKIIEKRQSVAFWCNPISGHATLYWYQQILGQGPKLLIQFQNNGVVDDSQLPKDRFSAERLKGVDSTLKIQPAKLEDSAVYLCASSLDRINQPQHFGDGTRLSIL.

The chain has TRBV7-9 and TRBJ1-1, with 8 positions matching TRBD1. V trimming: 5 bases; J trimming: 7 bases; junction bases outside the gene matches: 9. Germline V gives CDR1 SEHNR, CDR2 FQNEAQ (reference sequence). CDR3 size: 14 residues. DNA for the CDR3: TGTGCCAGCAGCCAGGACAGGGAAGCCAGTGAAGCTTTCTTT. Residues: CASSQDREASEAFF.

In its sample, this clone was seen once. In DNA form, the CDR3 reads TGTGCCAGCAGTTACTCGTGGCAGGGGACCACTGAAGCTTTCTTT. Amino acids: CASSYSWQGTTEAFF. The V and J genes are TRBV6-5 and TRBJ1-1, with D possibly TRBD1 on 6 matching bases. CDR1 is MNHEY and CDR2 is SVGAGI in the germline V gene. This CDR3 has 15 residues. Deletions cut 0 bases from V and 4 bases from J, with 12 bases between.

This rearrangement joins TRBV30 to TRBJ1-1; no clear D. The CDR3 sequence is 12 residues long. From germline, CDR1 is GTSNPN and CDR2 SVGIG (reference sequence). The V gene lost 3 bases and the J gene lost 4 bases, with 9 bases spanning the gap. Here the CDR3 DNA reads TGTGCCTGGAGACCCCGAGGCACTGAAGCTTTCTTT. It encodes CAWRPRGTEAFF.

In DNA, the CDR3 is TGTGCCAGCAGTCACCCGAACGACAGGGAGGATGAAAAACTGTTTTTT. Translating it yields CASSHPNDREDEKLFF. The rearrangement joins TRBV2 to TRBJ1-4, with TRBD1 identical over 7 bases. Germline V lookup: CDR1 SNHLY, CDR2 FYNNEI. The V segment lost 5 bases and the J segment 6 bases; nucleotides outside the gene matches: 12. The CDR3 is 16 amino acids.

In its sample, this clone was seen once. This sequence joins TRBV5-1 and TRBJ2-2; possible D gene TRBD2, 6 bases. The CDR3 runs to 20 residues. The V gene lost 5 bases and the J gene lost 0 bases, with 26 bases spanning the gap. Germline values: CDR1 SGHRS, CDR2 YFSETQ. Written as DNA, the CDR3 is TGCGCCAGCAGTGTCCCCCTCCGGGTCGCGGGAAGGGCGAACACCGGGGAGCTGTTTTTT. Protein: CASSVPLRVAGRANTGELFF.

The chain joins TRBV7-2 to TRBJ2-4, with 14 bases that match TRBD2. The germline V gene encodes CDR1 SGHTA and CDR2 FQGNSA. The CDR3 has 18 residues. V dropped 5 bases and J dropped 4; count of bases not matched to a gene: 10. CDR3 in DNA: TGTGCCAGCAGCGCCCGAGGGGGACTAGCGGGAGTTAAAAACATTCAGTACTTC. Its protein is CASSARGGLAGVKNIQYF. The complete variable domain, with remaining parts taken from reference TRBV7-2 and TRBJ2-4, reads GAGVSQSPSNKVTEKGKDVELRCDPISGHTALYWYRQSLGQGLEFLIYFQGNSAPDKSGLPSDRFSAERTGGSVSTLTIQRTQQEDSAVYLCASSARGGLAGVKNIQYFGAGTRLSVL.

In DNA form, the CDR3 reads TGTGCCAGCAGCACCTGGACGACAGGATCTCGGGGAGCTTTCTTT. Residues: CASSTWTTGSRGAFF. The chain links TRBV7-9 to TRBJ1-1; TRBD1 is a possible D gene (6 bases). The CDR3 sequence is 15 residues long. Germline V CDR1 and CDR2: SEHNR, FQNEAQ (reference sequence). Trimming left V 5 bases short and J 10 bases short, with 23 bases between.

This chain connects TRBV4-1 to TRBJ2-7; maybe TRBD1 (6 bases). CDR1 and CDR2 from the germline V gene are MGHRA and YSYEKL. CDR3 length: 14 residues. The V end lost 0 bases, the J end lost 4 bases, and 10 bases lay between the germline ends. In DNA form, the CDR3 reads TGCGCCAGCAGCCAAGATAGGGGGAGATACGAGCAGTACTTC. Its protein is CASSQDRGRYEQYF.

This chain links TRBV5-1 with TRBJ1-1, with D tentatively TRBD1 (6 bases). Germline V gene data show CDR1 as SGHRS and CDR2 as YFSETQ. This CDR3 has 16 amino acids. Trimming stripped 4 bases from V and 0 bases from J, with 16 bases between. The CDR3 DNA follows: TGCGCCAGCAGCGTCTTACGGGGGGGCCTGAACACTGAAGCTTTCTTT. Translating gives CASSVLRGGLNTEAFF. The full variable domain, completed using reference TRBV5-1 and TRBJ1-1, is KAGVTQTPRYLIKTRGQQVTLSCSPISGHRSVSWYQQTPGQGLQFLFEYFSETQRNKGNFPGRFSGRQFSNSRSEMNVSTLELGDSALYLCASSVLRGGLNTEAFFGQGTRLTVV.

This chain uses TRBV18 with TRBJ2-6; D perhaps matches TRBD1 (5 bases). Trimming shortened V by 3 bases and J by 1 base, and 13 bases separated the two germline ends. The CDR3 covers 17 residues. Germline V gene lookup returns CDR1 KGHSH and CDR2 LQKENI. In DNA, the CDR3 is TGTGCCAGCTCACCGAGAACAGGATCTTCTGGGGCCAACGTCCTGACTTTC. Amino acids: CASSPRTGSSGANVLTF.

Only a few counts were recorded for this clone. The rearrangement links TRBV18 to TRBJ1-1, with D possibly matching TRBD1 (6 bases). Trimming stripped 4 bases from V and 2 bases from J, with 17 bases between. This CDR3 is 16 amino acids long. Germline CDR1 KGHSH, CDR2 LQKENI. This CDR3 reads CASSRTGGGENTEAFF. DNA of the CDR3: TGTGCCAGCTCACGTACTGGGGGCGGTGAAAACACTGAAGCTTTCTTT.

The chain recombines TRBV29-1 with TRBJ2-1; 7 bases map to TRBD1. Trimming at V came to 6 bases and at J to 9 bases, leaving 8 bases not matched to a gene. The length of the CDR3 is 12 residues. Germline CDR1 is SQVTM and CDR2 is ANQGSEA. The CDR3, as DNA: TGCAGCGTGACGAATACAGGGGTTGAGCAGTTCTTC. Translation gives CSVTNTGVEQFF.

V and J are TRBV9 and TRBJ2-7; a weak D match, TRBD1 (5 bases). V gave up 4 bases and J gave up 2 bases, with 16 bases separating them. The CDR3 totals 15 residues. From germline, CDR1 is SGDLS and CDR2 YYNGEE. As DNA, the CDR3 is TGTGCCAGCAGCCCGAATACAGGCCAAACCTACGAGCAGTACTTC. As protein: CASSPNTGQTYEQYF.

Here the CDR3 reads CASRRQGASYGYTF. For the CDR3, the DNA is TGTGCCAGCAGGAGACAGGGGGCAAGCTATGGCTACACCTTC. This chain joins TRBV7-2 and TRBJ1-2; 10 positions agree with TRBD1. V dropped 6 bases and J dropped 4; count of bases not matched to a gene: 5. Germline V gene lookup returns CDR1 SGHTA and CDR2 FQGNSA. There are 14 residues in the CDR3.